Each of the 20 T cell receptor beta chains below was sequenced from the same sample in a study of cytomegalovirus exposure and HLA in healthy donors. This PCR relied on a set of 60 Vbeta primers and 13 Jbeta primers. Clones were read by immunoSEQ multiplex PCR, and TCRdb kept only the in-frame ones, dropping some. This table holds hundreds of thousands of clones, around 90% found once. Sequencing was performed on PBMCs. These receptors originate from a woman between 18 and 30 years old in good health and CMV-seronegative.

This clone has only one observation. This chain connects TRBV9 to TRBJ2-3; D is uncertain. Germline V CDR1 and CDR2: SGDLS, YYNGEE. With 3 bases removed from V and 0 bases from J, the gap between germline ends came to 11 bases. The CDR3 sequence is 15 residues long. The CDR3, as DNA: TGTGCCAGCAGCGAGCGACCGGCCAGCACAGATACGCAGTATTTT. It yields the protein CASSERPASTDTQYF.

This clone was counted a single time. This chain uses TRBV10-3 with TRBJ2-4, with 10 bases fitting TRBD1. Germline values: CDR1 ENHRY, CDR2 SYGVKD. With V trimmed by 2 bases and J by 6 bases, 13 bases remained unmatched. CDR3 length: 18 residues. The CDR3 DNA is TGTGCCATCAGTGAGGGGACAGGGGCGTTTAAAGGGACAAACATTCAGTACTTC. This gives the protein CAISEGTGAFKGTNIQYF.

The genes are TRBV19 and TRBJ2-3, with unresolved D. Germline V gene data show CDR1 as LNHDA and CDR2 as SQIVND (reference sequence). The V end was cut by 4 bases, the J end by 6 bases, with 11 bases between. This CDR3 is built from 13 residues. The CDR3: CASSTLRWDTQYF. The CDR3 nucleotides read TGTGCCAGTAGTACCCTGCGATGGGATACGCAGTATTTT.

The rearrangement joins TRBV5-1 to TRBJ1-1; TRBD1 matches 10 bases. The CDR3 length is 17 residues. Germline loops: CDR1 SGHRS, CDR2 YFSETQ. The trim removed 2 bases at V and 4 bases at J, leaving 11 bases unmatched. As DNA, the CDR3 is TGCGCCAGCAGCTTCGGGGGGATGACAGGGGGCTTCACTGAAGCTTTCTTT. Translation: CASSFGGMTGGFTEAFF.

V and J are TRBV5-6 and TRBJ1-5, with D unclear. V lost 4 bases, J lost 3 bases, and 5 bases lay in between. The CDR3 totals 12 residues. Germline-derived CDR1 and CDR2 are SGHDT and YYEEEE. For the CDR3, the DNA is TGTGCCAGCAGCGTAAACAATCAGCCCCAGCATTTT. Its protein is CASSVNNQPQHF.

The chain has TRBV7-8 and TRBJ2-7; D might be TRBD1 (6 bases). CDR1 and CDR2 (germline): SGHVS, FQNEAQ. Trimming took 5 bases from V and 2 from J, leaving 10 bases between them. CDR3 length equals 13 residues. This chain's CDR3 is CASSPQGPYEQYF. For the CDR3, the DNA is TGTGCCAGCAGCCCACAGGGCCCCTACGAGCAGTACTTC. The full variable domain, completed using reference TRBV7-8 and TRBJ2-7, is GAGVSQSPRYKVAKRGQDVALRCDPISGHVSLFWYQQALGQGPEFLTYFQNEAQLDKSGLPSDRFFAERPEGSVSTLKIQRTQQEDSAVYLCASSPQGPYEQYFGPGTRLTVT.

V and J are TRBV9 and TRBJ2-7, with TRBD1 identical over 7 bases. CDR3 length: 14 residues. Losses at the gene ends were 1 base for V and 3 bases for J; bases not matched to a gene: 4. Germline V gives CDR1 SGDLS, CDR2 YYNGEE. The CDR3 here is CASSVQGEFYEQYF. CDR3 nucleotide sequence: TGTGCCAGCAGCGTACAGGGGGAGTTCTACGAGCAGTACTTC.

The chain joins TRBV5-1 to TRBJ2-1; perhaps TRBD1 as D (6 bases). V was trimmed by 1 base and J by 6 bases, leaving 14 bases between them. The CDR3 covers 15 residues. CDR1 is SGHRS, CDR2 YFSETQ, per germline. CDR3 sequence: CASSLTGSNFNEQFF. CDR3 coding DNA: TGCGCCAGCAGCTTGACAGGGTCAAACTTCAATGAGCAGTTCTTC.

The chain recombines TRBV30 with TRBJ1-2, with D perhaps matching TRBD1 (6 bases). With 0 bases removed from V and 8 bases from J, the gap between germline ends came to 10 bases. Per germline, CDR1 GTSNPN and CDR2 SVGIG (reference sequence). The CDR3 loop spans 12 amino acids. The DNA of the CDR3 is TGTGCCTGGAGTGTAGGGGGATACGGCTACACCTTC. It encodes CAWSVGGYGYTF.

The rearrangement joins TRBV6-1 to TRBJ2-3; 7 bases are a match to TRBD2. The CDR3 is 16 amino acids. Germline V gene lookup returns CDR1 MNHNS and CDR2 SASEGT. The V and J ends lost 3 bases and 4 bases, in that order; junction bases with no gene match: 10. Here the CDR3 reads CASSERGNAASDTQYF. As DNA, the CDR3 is TGTGCCAGCAGTGAGCGGGGGAACGCGGCCTCAGATACGCAGTATTTT.

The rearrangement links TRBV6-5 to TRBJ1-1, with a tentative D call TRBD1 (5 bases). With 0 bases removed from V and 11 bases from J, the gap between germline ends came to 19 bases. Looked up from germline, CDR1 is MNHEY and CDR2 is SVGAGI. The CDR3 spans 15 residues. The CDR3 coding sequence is TGTGCCAGCAGTTACTCGCGAAGGGGTTCGGTTAAGGCTTTCTTT. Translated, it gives CASSYSRRGSVKAFF.

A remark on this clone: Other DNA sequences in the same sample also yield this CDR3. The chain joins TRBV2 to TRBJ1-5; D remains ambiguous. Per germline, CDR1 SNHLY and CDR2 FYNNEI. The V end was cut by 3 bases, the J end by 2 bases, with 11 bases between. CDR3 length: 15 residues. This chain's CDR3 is CASSDGTGGNQPQHF. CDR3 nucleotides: TGTGCCAGCAGTGATGGAACCGGGGGCAATCAGCCCCAGCATTTT.

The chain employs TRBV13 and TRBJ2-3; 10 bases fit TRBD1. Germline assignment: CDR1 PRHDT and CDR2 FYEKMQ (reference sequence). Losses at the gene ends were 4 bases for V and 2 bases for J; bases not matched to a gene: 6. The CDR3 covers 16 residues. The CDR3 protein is CASSSPGQGFTDTQYF. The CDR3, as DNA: TGTGCCAGCAGCTCTCCGGGACAGGGGTTCACAGATACGCAGTATTTT.

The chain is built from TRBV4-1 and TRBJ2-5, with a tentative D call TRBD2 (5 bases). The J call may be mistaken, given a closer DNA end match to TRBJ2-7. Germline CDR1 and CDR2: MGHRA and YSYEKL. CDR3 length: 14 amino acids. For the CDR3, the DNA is TGCGCCAGCAGCCTCTATGCGGGTACTTACGAGCAGTACTTC. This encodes CASSLYAGTYEQYF.

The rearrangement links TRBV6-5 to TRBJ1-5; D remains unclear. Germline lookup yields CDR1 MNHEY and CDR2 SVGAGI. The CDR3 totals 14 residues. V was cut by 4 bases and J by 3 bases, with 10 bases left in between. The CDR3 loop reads CASSSGFINQPQHF. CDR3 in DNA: TGTGCCAGCAGTTCGGGATTCATCAATCAGCCCCAGCATTTT.

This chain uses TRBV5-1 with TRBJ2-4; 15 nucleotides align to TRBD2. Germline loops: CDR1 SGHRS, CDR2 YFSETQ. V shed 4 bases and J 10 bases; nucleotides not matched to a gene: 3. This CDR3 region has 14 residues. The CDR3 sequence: CASSPGLAGGIQYF. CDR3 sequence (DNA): TGCGCCAGCAGCCCGGGACTAGCGGGGGGTATTCAGTACTTC. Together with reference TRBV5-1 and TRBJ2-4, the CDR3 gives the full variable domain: KAGVTQTPRYLIKTRGQQVTLSCSPISGHRSVSWYQQTPGQGLQFLFEYFSETQRNKGNFPGRFSGRQFSNSRSEMNVSTLELGDSALYLCASSPGLAGGIQYFGAGTRLSVL.

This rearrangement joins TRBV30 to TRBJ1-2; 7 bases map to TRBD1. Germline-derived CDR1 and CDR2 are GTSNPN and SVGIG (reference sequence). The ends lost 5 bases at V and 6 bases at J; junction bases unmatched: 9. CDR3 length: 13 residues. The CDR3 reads CAWEPGTDHGYTF. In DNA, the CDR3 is TGTGCCTGGGAACCTGGGACAGATCATGGCTACACCTTC.

The CDR3 nucleotides are TGCGCCAGCAGCCTACTCGATGTCGAGCCCCTCCACTTT. Residues: CASSLLDVEPLHF. The chain employs TRBV4-1 and TRBJ1-6, with no clear D. Trimming pared 4 bases from V and 13 bases from J, leaving 14 bases between. This CDR3 is built from 13 residues. Germline assignment: CDR1 MGHRA and CDR2 YSYEKL.

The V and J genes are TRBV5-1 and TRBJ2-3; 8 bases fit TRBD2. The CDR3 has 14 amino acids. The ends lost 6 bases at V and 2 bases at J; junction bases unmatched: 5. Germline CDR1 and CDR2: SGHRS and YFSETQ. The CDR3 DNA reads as TGCGCCAGCACATCGGGGGGGTTCACAGATACGCAGTATTTT. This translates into CASTSGGFTDTQYF.

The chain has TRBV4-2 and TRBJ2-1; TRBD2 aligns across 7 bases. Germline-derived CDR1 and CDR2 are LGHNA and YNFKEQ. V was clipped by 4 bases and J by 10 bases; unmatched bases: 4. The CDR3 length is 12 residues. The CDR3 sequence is CASSPQGGEQFF. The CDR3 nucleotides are TGTGCCAGCAGCCCTCAGGGAGGGGAGCAGTTCTTC.